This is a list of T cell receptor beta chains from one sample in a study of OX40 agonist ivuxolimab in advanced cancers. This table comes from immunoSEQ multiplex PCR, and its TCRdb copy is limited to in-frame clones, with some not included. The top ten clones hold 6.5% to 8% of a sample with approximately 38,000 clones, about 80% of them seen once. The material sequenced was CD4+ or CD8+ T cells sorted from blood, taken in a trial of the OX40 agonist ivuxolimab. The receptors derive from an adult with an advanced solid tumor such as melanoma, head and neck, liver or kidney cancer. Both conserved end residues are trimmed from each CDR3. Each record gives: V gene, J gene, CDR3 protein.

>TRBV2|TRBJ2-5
ASSDSQAEETQY
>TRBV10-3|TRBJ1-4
AISESGGHNEKLF
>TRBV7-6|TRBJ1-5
ASSFTEDQPQH
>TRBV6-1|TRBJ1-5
AIETRGNQPQH
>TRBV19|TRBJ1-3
ASSQATHYGNTIY
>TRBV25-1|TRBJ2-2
ASSETRTANTGELF
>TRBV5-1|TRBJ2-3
ASSLESVADTQY
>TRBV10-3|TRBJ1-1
AISLTGNTEAF
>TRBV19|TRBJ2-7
ASRFTGGAYEQY
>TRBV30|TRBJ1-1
AWSATRQGEAF
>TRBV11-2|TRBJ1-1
ASSPRTGAGTEAF
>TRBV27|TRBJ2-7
VTSRGGWSYEQY
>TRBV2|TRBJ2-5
ASSEAVLVETQY
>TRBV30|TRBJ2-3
AWSKSGNLADPQY
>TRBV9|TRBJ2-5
ASSPSGETQY
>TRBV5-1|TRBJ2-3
ASSSRTSEADTQY
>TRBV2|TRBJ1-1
ATKGDLNTEAF
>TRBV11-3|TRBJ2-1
ASSLARTGGSNEQF
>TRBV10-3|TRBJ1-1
AISESQGPVVEAF
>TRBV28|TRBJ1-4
ASSFGVGLQGNNEKLF
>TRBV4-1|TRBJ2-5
ASSQRNRETQY
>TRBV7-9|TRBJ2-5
ASSSGGGWKTQY
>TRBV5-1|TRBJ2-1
ASSLMGQGINEQF
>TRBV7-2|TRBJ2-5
ASSKRLAGGTETQY
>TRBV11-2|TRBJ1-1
ASSFGQNTEAF
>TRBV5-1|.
ASSSPGGVAGVYEQY
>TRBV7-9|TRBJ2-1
ASSSPLDGSSYNEQF
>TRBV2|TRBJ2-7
ASTYEYEQY
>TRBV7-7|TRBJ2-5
ASSLAGDQETQY
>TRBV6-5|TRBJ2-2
ASSYPSRGAGELF
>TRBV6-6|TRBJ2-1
ASSYSASGSRNRQF
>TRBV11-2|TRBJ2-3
ASSYQAGGSDTQY
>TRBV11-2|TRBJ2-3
ASLFLGDPSTDTQY
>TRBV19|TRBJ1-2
ASSIRAETLGYT
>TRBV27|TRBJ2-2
ASRGTSGTVGELF
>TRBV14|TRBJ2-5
ASSQRISSGRAGTQY
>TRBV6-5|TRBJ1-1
ASTVQGAHGTEAF
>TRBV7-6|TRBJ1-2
ASSLWQYHGYT
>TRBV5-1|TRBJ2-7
ASSPQRALYEQY
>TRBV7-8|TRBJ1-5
ASSPHTGGTGHQPQH
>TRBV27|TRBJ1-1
ASSGENTEAF